The 10 T cell receptor beta chains presented below share a single source sample, sequenced in a study of blood T cell repertoires in COVID-19. The protocol was immunoSEQ multiplex PCR, while the TCRdb copy is restricted to in-frame clones and leaves out a portion. Of 250,000 to 350,000 clones in the sample, roughly nine tenths are singletons; the top ten hold roughly 2.3%. The sequencing input was peripheral blood. All receptors derive from a man aged 18 to 30 with active or convalescent COVID-19.

V and J are TRBV13 and TRBJ2-6, with 7 bases aligning to TRBD1. V shed 5 bases, J shed 3 bases, and the junction held 4 bases outside the gene matches. Germline assignment: CDR1 PRHDT and CDR2 FYEKMQ (reference sequence). CDR3 length equals 15 residues. The CDR3 nucleotides are TGTGCCAGCAGCCTCAGGACAGGTGGGGCCAACGTCCTGACTTTC. It specifies CASSLRTGGANVLTF.

This chain joins TRBV7-9 and TRBJ2-2, with TRBD1 identical over 9 bases. CDR3 size: 16 residues. In germline, CDR1 is SEHNR, CDR2 FQNEAQ (reference sequence). V lost 5 bases, J lost 4 bases, and 8 bases stayed unmatched. The CDR3 nucleotides read TGTGCCAGCAGCCTAAGGACAGGGGCGGGCACCGGGGAGCTGTTTTTT. Translating it yields CASSLRTGAGTGELFF.

This clone showed up just a few times. The rearrangement uses TRBV6-4 and TRBJ2-2; 8 bases fit TRBD2. The CDR3 totals 16 residues. Germline CDR1 reads MRHNA; CDR2 reads SNTAGT. V lost 6 bases and J lost 5; bases outside the gene matches: 11. CDR3 residues: CASSREREPFTGELFF. The CDR3 bases are TGTGCCAGCAGCCGTGAGCGGGAGCCTTTTACCGGGGAGCTGTTTTTT.

The chain links TRBV10-3 to TRBJ1-2, with 9 bases identical to TRBD1. This CDR3 spans 17 amino acids. V was pared by 2 bases and J by 4 bases, with 11 bases of the junction left unmatched. Germline V gene data show CDR1 as ENHRY and CDR2 as SYGVKD. CDR3 DNA: TGTGCCATCAGTGAGGCTGACCCGGGACAGGGACCCTATGGCTACACCTTC. Protein sequence: CAISEADPGQGPYGYTF.

The V call is TRBV2, the J call TRBJ1-4; the match to TRBD1 covers 8 bases. The CDR3 is made up of 14 amino acids. Germline V lookup: CDR1 SNHLY, CDR2 FYNNEI. After removal of 6 bases from V and 13 bases from J, the junction contained 13 bases not matched to a gene. DNA for the CDR3: TGTGCCAGCAGGGACCGGGACAGGCTCGCTGGACTGTTTTTT. This sequence encodes CASRDRDRLAGLFF.

By its share, this clone is medium-sized. The CDR3 coding sequence is TGTGCCAGCAGTGAAGGGACAGGGGGCTACAATGAGCAGTTCTTC. Residues: CASSEGTGGYNEQFF. The chain has TRBV6-1 and TRBJ2-1; 10 bases match TRBD1. Germline V gene data show CDR1 as MNHNS and CDR2 as SASEGT. The length of the CDR3 is 15 residues. After removal of 1 base from V and 3 bases from J, the junction contained 0 bases not matched to a gene.

This chain uses TRBV7-9 with TRBJ2-5; 7 bases line up with TRBD1. The CDR3 length is 16 residues. Germline V lookup: CDR1 SEHNR, CDR2 FQNEAQ (reference sequence). The J segment lost 1 base and the V segment lost 4 bases, leaving 9 bases of the junction unmatched. The chain's CDR3 is CASSSLPGQSQETQYF. The CDR3 DNA is TGTGCCAGCAGCTCACTACCGGGACAGAGCCAAGAGACCCAGTACTTC.

CDR3 in amino acids: CASKIRRGTPNEQFF. CDR3 coding DNA: TGTGCCAGCAAAATACGCCGGGGGACCCCAAATGAGCAGTTCTTC. The chain combines TRBV6-5 with TRBJ2-1, with D perhaps matching TRBD2 (6 bases). Per germline, CDR1 MNHEY and CDR2 SVGAGI. The CDR3 spans 15 residues. The germline V and J ends were trimmed by 7 bases and 7 bases, with 20 bases remaining between them.

Notes on this clone: The same CDR3 can be traced to other DNA sequences in this sample. The chain carries TRBV5-1 and TRBJ2-1; D possibly corresponds to TRBD2 (5 bases). Looked up from germline, CDR1 is SGHRS and CDR2 is YFSETQ. This CDR3 has 15 residues. V was trimmed by 0 bases and J by 4 bases, leaving 11 bases between them. For the CDR3, the DNA is TGCGCCAGCAGCTTGGGGCTAGCAGATTACAATGAGCAGTTCTTC. This sequence encodes CASSLGLADYNEQFF.

In this sample, this clone turned up once. This rearrangement joins TRBV6-5 to TRBJ1-6; D is unclear. The CDR3 has 14 residues. Trimming stripped 4 bases from V and 4 bases from J, with 8 bases between. Germline V CDR1 and CDR2: MNHEY, SVGAGI. The CDR3 bases are TGTGCCAGCAGTTCTGTATTTTATAATTCACCCCTCCACTTT. Protein: CASSSVFYNSPLHF.